This is a list of T cell receptor beta chains from one sample in a study of blood T cell repertoires in COVID-19. Using immunoSEQ multiplex PCR, the repertoire was profiled, and TCRdb retains in-frame clones only, with some absent. The sample lists 110,000 or so clones, about nine tenths occurring once. The source material was peripheral blood. The receptors were gathered from a human donor in a cohort sampled during active COVID-19. Each CDR3 is given with its conserved first and last residue. Fields, in order: J gene, clone size, D gene, V gene, CDR3 protein, CDR3 DNA. D genes are given only for firm matches. Part of the rows lack a size; the others show once, few, many or a class for expanded clones.

>TRBJ1-1|.|TRBD1|TRBV11-2
CASSLTTGGSDTEAFF
TGTGCCAGCAGCCTAACGACAGGGGGCTCGGACACTGAAGCTTTCTTT
>TRBJ2-7|.|.|TRBV4-1
CASSQDPNYEQYF
TGCGCCAGCAGCCAAGACCCTAACTACGAGCAGTACTTC
>TRBJ2-5|few|TRBD1|TRBV5-1
CASSLEAGGSETQYF
TGCGCCAGCAGCTTGGAGGCAGGGGGCAGCGAGACCCAGTACTTC
>TRBJ2-7|.|.|TRBV11-2
CASSLGRNTYEQYF
TGTGCCAGCAGCTTGGGCAGGAACACCTACGAGCAGTACTTC
>TRBJ2-1|.|.|TRBV7-3
CASSKQGAEQFF
TGTGCCAGCAGCAAACAGGGAGCTGAGCAGTTCTTC
>TRBJ2-3|.|TRBD2|TRBV6-6
CASSYGAGGGTDTQYF
TGTGCCAGCAGTTACGGAGCGGGGGGGGGCACAGATACGCAGTATTTT
>TRBJ2-3|.|.|TRBV6-2/TRBV6-3
CASSPSGQGGSDTQYF
TGTGCCAGCAGCCCTTCCGGCCAGGGGGGCTCAGATACGCAGTATTTT
>TRBJ2-7|.|TRBD1|TRBV5-4
CASSLPNRGLIEQYF
TGTGCCAGCAGCTTGCCGAACAGGGGGCTTATCGAGCAGTACTTC
>TRBJ2-1|once|.|TRBV3-1/TRBV3-2
CASSQVSDEQFF
TGTGCCAGCAGCCAAGTGAGCGATGAGCAGTTCTTC
>TRBJ2-1|.|TRBD2|TRBV11-1
CASSLGLAGYEQFF
TGTGCCAGCAGCTTGGGCTTAGCGGGATATGAGCAGTTCTTC
>TRBJ1-1|.|TRBD1|TRBV5-1
CASSFGQGAGNTEAFF
TGCGCCAGCAGCTTCGGACAGGGGGCCGGGAACACTGAAGCTTTCTTT
>TRBJ2-7|.|.|TRBV5-1
CASSDGGAGLYEQYF
TGCGCCAGCAGCGACGGCGGGGCCGGCCTCTACGAGCAGTACTTC
>TRBJ1-6|.|.|TRBV19
CASSRAGQNSPLHF
TGTGCCAGTAGCCGAGCGGGACAAAATTCACCCCTCCACTTT
>TRBJ2-5|.|.|TRBV24-1
CATSIYRGGETQYF
TGTGCCACCAGCATTTACAGGGGAGGAGAGACCCAGTACTTC
>TRBJ2-2|.|TRBD1|TRBV5-1
CASSRGTGDTGELFF
TGCGCCAGCAGCAGGGGGACAGGGGACACCGGGGAGCTGTTTTTT
>TRBJ1-4|.|TRBD1|TRBV14
CASKRGGNNEKLFF
TGTGCCAGCAAGCGAGGGGGCAATAATGAAAAACTGTTTTTT
>TRBJ2-5|.|.|TRBV5-1
CASSLEGGRVETQYF
TGCGCCAGCAGCTTGGAAGGCGGCAGGGTTGAGACCCAGTACTTC
>TRBJ2-1|.|.|TRBV10-2
CASSESRGIANEQFF
TGCGCCAGCAGTGAGTCGAGGGGGATTGCGAATGAGCAGTTCTTC
>TRBJ2-6|.|.|TRBV7-7
CASTKLAGHSGANVLTF
TGTGCCAGCACCAAGTTGGCCGGACACTCTGGGGCCAACGTCCTGACTTTC
>TRBJ1-6|few|.|TRBV19
CASSIGERHNSPLHF
TGTGCCAGTAGTATCGGGGAACGCCATAATTCACCCCTCCACTTT
>TRBJ2-4|.|TRBD2|TRBV27
CASSPLTSGGALVKNIQYF
TGTGCCAGCAGTCCGTTAACTAGCGGGGGTGCGTTGGTCAAAAACATTCAGTACTTC
>TRBJ1-1|.|.|TRBV5-8
CASSLGGGGTEAFF
TGTGCCAGCAGCCTCGGAGGGGGAGGGACTGAAGCTTTCTTT
>TRBJ2-6|.|.|TRBV7-9
CASSARQGQTGANVLTF
TGTGCCAGCAGCGCCAGGCAGGGCCAAACTGGGGCCAACGTCCTGACTTTC
>TRBJ2-1|once|TRBD1|TRBV27
CASSPTRDRGLNEQFF
TGTGCCAGCAGTCCCACCCGGGACAGGGGCCTCAATGAGCAGTTCTTC
>TRBJ2-4|.|.|TRBV2
CASSGGKGVAKNIQYF
TGTGCCAGCAGTGGGGGGAAGGGGGTGGCCAAAAACATTCAGTACTTC
>TRBJ1-1|.|.|TRBV19
CASNLFGKPNTEAFF
TGTGCCAGTAATCTTTTCGGGAAACCGAACACTGAAGCTTTCTTT
>TRBJ2-2|.|.|TRBV28
CASSSPDGENTGELFF
TGTGCCAGCAGTTCCCCGGACGGGGAGAACACCGGGGAGCTGTTTTTT
>TRBJ2-5|.|TRBD1|TRBV11-3
CASSRRAGQGTGETQYF
TGTGCCAGCAGCCGCCGGGCGGGACAGGGGACGGGAGAGACCCAGTACTTC
>TRBJ2-2|.|.|TRBV9
CASSAQVNTGELFF
TGTGCCAGCAGCGCTCAGGTGAACACCGGGGAGCTGTTTTTT
>TRBJ2-1|.|TRBD2|TRBV19
CASSIGGGAAYNEQFF
TGTGCCAGTAGTATTGGCGGGGGGGCGGCCTACAATGAGCAGTTCTTC
>TRBJ2-7|many|TRBD2|TRBV24-1
CAVGGASGNPYEQYF
TGTGCCGTTGGGGGGGCTAGCGGGAACCCCTACGAGCAGTACTTC
>TRBJ2-2|.|.|TRBV20-1
CSASFGVSNTGELFF
TGCAGTGCTAGTTTCGGAGTTTCGAACACCGGGGAGCTGTTTTTT
>TRBJ1-2|.|TRBD1|TRBV29-1
CSDNDRGLGYTF
TGCAGCGATAACGACAGGGGGCTAGGCTACACCTTC
>TRBJ1-1|.|.|TRBV11-2
CASSPGIEDTEAFF
TGTGCCAGCAGCCCAGGGATTGAAGACACTGAAGCTTTCTTT
>TRBJ2-1|once|TRBD2|TRBV3-1/TRBV3-2
CASSQSLAGTSYNEQFF
TGTGCCAGCAGCCAAAGTTTAGCGGGGACCTCCTACAATGAGCAGTTCTTC
>TRBJ2-7|.|.|TRBV7-9
CASSRGLGSYEQYF
TGTGCCAGCAGCCGAGGACTGGGCTCCTACGAGCAGTACTTC
>TRBJ2-4|.|.|TRBV18
CASSPLEGQKAKNIQYF
TGTGCCAGCTCCCCCCTGGAGGGACAGAAAGCCAAAAACATTCAGTACTTC